This entry features one TCR beta chain sequence. The clone's antigen remains unknown. Base qualities are not recorded, but no much larger clone differs from it by a single base. The donors were 40 or so Caucasian individuals from Russia, aged roughly 6 to 95 years, who were systemically healthy. Ten milliliters of peripheral blood were collected from each donor into EDTA-treated Vacutainer tubes. PBMCs were isolated by Ficoll-Paque density-gradient centrifugation, with at least 7 million obtained per sample. Trizol reagent was used to extract total RNA from the PBMCs, yielding at least 5.5 micrograms per sample. For every donor, flow cytometry on a PBMC aliquot measured the percentage of naive CD45RAhigh/CD27high T cells. The germline V gene yields SGHVS for CDR1 and FNYEAQ for CDR2. The CDR3 numbers 15 residues from cysteine through phenylalanine. The DNA shown is the 45-base CDR3, in frame from base 1. V loses 5 bases of germline sequence and J loses 0 bases, and the interval between the two ends is 11 bases.

The data belong to a study of blood T cells in healthy people across ages (dated by TCRdb to the mid-2010s). As for the study more broadly: In model experiments, template switching captured roughly one uniquely barcoded TCR beta cDNA molecule for every two T cells. Donors of different ages were randomly distributed across sequencing lanes to avoid experimental bias. For two donors (one aged 18 to 30 and one aged 80 or older), the study analyzed two additional independent replicas of 1 million unique cDNA reads from the same blood draw. The study measured age-related changes in TCR beta repertoire diversity using deep sequencing normalized with unique cDNA molecular identifiers. The donors were split into four age groups: young (average about 16 years), middle-aged (roughly 40), aged (around 67) and long-lived (approximately 80). Paper-wide results and their limitations: There was a strong correlation between observed TCR beta diversity and the percentage of naive T cells measured by flow cytometry. Estimates of total diversity from one million sequenced T cells were regarded as lower bounds and underestimates. The long-lived group showed more naive CD4+ T cells, fewer expanded clones and increased TCR diversity than the aged group, suggesting age selection. Because profiling used bulk unsorted PBMCs, naive and antigen-experienced compartments could not be compared conclusively. As age increased, observed TCR beta diversity per million T cells dropped in a roughly linear way, and a significant reduction was already evident by age around 41. Donor CMV infection status was unknown, potentially confounding age-related changes in expanded clonotypes.

The library came from 5' RACE. These reads were obtained on an Illumina HiSeq 2500. A second PCR of about 7 to 12 cycles was performed with a sample-barcoded 5' primer and a J-beta primer mix. Each TCR beta cDNA molecule received a unique molecular identifier from a template-switch 5' adaptor carrying 12 random nucleotides. Each sample yielded at least 2.5 million CDR3-containing paired-end reads. First-strand cDNA was synthesized from all RNA with the Mint cDNA synthesis kit, primed by a TRBC-specific oligonucleotide. Following uracil-DNA glycosylase treatment, a first 18-cycle PCR with universal primers M1SS and BC2_uni_R was performed on all cDNA. In the original analysis: Normalization of each sample was performed by random selection of 1 million high-quality reads, each carrying a distinct molecular identifier. Reads with shared molecular identifiers were discarded instead of being binned into consensus sequences. MiTCR, with a Q25 quality threshold and the strictest error-elimination algorithm, was used for CDR3 identification, clonotype clustering and error correction. A nonparametric unseen species model with Euler transformation was used to estimate a lower bound on total TCR beta diversity. In TCRdb, the public reads were trimmed at Q25 with fastp and aligned with MiXCR, with productive beta chains retained. Rows merge per CDR3 protein into single entries with the most common DNA and genes. The V and J calls come from TCRdb's annotation, not from the publication. The sample table shows roughly 1,700,000 distinct CDR3 sequences, and 28% are seen once. The top ten hold over 7% of the sample.

The chain employs TRBV7-6 and TRBJ2-1, with no confidently assigned D gene. Sequenced input: blood. The source is a woman in her twenties or thirties in good health. The CDR3: CASSPGISSYNEQFF. The DNA is TGTGCCAGCAGCCCCGGTATCAGCTCCTACAATGAGCAGTTCTTC.